This T cell receptor (beta chain) originates from a study of blood T cell repertoires in COVID-19. The table came from immunoSEQ multiplex PCR; TCRdb's copy has only in-frame clones and leaves some out. The table records 200,000 to 300,000 clones, around 90% of them present only once. Trimming at V came to 4 bases and at J to 8 bases, leaving 8 bases not matched to a gene. Germline CDR1 reads LGHDT; CDR2 reads YNNKEL (reference sequence). This CDR3 contains 16 residues. The sequence was collected from a man in his 60s who had recovered from COVID-19. Sequenced input: peripheral blood. The chain couples TRBV3-1 (or the pseudogene TRBV3-2) to TRBJ2-1, with TRBD2 matching over 13 bases. The CDR3 loop reads CASSRLTSGGAHEQFF. The CDR3 DNA is TGTGCCAGCAGCCGACTAACTAGCGGGGGGGCCCATGAGCAGTTCTTC.